This entry describes one TCR beta chain. CDR1 is MNHNS, CDR2 SASEGT, per germline. The V gene end was trimmed by 4 bases and the J gene end by 3 bases; junction bases not matched to a gene: 10. CDR3 length: 16 residues. Time point of the sample: pretreatment peripheral blood. The assay was immunoSEQ multiplex PCR, and TCRdb's table has in-frame clones only and misses some. This table has over 45,000 clones, approximately 86% appearing once. This record belongs to a study of PD-L1 blockade in urothelial cancer. This chain links TRBV6-1 with TRBJ2-3; 7 bases are a match to TRBD1. Sequenced here: PBMCs, sampled around atezolizumab (anti-PD-L1) treatment. The clonotype comes from a man between 60 and 75 years old with urothelial cancer. The CDR3 DNA is TGTGCCAGCAGTGTAACCAGGGGCAGGGGGACAGATACGCAGTATTTT. It yields the protein CASSVTRGRGTDTQYF.